The 10 T cell receptor beta chains listed next were all sequenced from one sample in a study of CD8+ T cells in alopecia areata. Treatment given: oral pan-JAK inhibitor, 5-10 mg twice daily. Sequencing templates came from extracted RNA that was reverse transcribed into cDNA. The method was immunoSEQ multiplex PCR; TCRdb's version includes in-frame clones alone and lacks a portion of them. The sample yields roughly 180,000 clones, about 53% seen once. The sample consisted of CD8+ T cells sorted from blood, taken at week 24, from a patient treated with tofacitinib. Receptor source: a human donor with alopecia areata.

The chain combines TRBV11-2 with TRBJ2-1, with TRBD1 matching 8 bases. V shed 7 bases, J shed 6 bases, and the junction held 2 bases outside the gene matches. This CDR3 contains 12 residues. Germline-derived CDR1 and CDR2 are SGHAT and FQNNGV. This CDR3 is CASIGQGNEQFF. The CDR3 region has the DNA TGTGCCAGCATCGGACAGGGCAATGAGCAGTTCTTC.

This chain uses TRBV19 with TRBJ2-2; either TRBD1 or TRBD2 may fit D (5 bases each). V was pared by 7 bases and J by 0 bases, with 9 bases between. This CDR3 is 14 amino acids long. Germline lookup yields CDR1 LNHDA and CDR2 SQIVND (reference sequence). CDR3 in amino acids: CASIGTANTGELFF. The CDR3 DNA is TGTGCCAGTATCGGGACCGCGAACACCGGGGAGCTGTTTTTT.

The table lists this clone with a few counts. The chain is built from TRBV9 and TRBJ1-2; the D gene is possibly TRBD1 (5 bases). This CDR3 is built from 14 residues. Germline values: CDR1 SGDLS, CDR2 YYNGEE. Trimming removed 0 bases at V and 4 bases at J, with 10 bases between. The CDR3 here is CASSVEGSSYGYTF. CDR3 sequence (DNA): TGTGCCAGCAGCGTAGAGGGGAGCTCCTATGGCTACACCTTC.

The CDR3 spells CASLPTQLDGYTF. The CDR3 DNA reads TGTGCCAGTCTCCCGACCCAACTGGATGGCTACACCTTC. This chain joins TRBV19 and TRBJ1-2; no firm D call. Looked up from germline, CDR1 is LNHDA and CDR2 is SQIVND (reference sequence). V was trimmed by 8 bases and J by 6 bases, leaving 16 bases between them. This CDR3 contains 13 residues.

This clone showed up just a few times. The chain uses TRBV7-9 and TRBJ2-2; tentatively, D is TRBD1 (6 bases). Germline V gives CDR1 SEHNR, CDR2 FQNEAQ (reference sequence). Trimming shortened V by 6 bases and J by 5 bases, and 16 bases separated the two germline ends. The CDR3 extends over 15 amino acids. CDR3 coding DNA: TGTGCCAGCAGTACGGAACAGGGTGAAACCGGGGAGCTGTTTTTT. Translation gives CASSTEQGETGELFF.

The rearrangement links TRBV7-9 to TRBJ2-3; 8 bases fit TRBD1. This CDR3 is built from 15 residues. With V trimmed by 5 bases and J by 1 base, 5 bases remained unmatched. From germline, CDR1 is SEHNR and CDR2 FQNEAQ (reference sequence). In nucleotides, the CDR3 is TGTGCCAGCAGCAACCAGGGGGCGCGCACAGATACGCAGTATTTT. It codes for CASSNQGARTDTQYF.

The V and J genes are TRBV7-2 and TRBJ2-5; no definite D call. V gave up 1 base and J gave up 5 bases, with 14 bases separating them. Germline values: CDR1 SGHTA, CDR2 FQGNSA. The CDR3 is 15 residues long. The CDR3 DNA reads TGTGCCAGCAGCTTAGGATGGGTATCCGGGGAGACCCAGTACTTC. Amino acids: CASSLGWVSGETQYF. The complete variable domain, with remaining parts taken from reference TRBV7-2 and TRBJ2-5, reads GAGVSQSPSNKVTEKGKDVELRCDPISGHTALYWYRQSLGQGLEFLIYFQGNSAPDKSGLPSDRFSAERTGGSVSTLTIQRTQQEDSAVYLCASSLGWVSGETQYFGPGTRLLVL.

This clone was observed a handful of times. The chain couples TRBV29-1 to TRBJ2-5; D ambiguous. The CDR3 spans 13 residues. Trimming pared 3 bases from V and 0 bases from J, leaving 8 bases between. Germline CDR1 and CDR2: SQVTM and ANQGSEA. DNA of the CDR3: TGCAGCGTTGAGTTCCGGGACCAAGAGACCCAGTACTTC. As protein: CSVEFRDQETQYF.

This clone was seen only a few times. Additional DNA sequences in this sample encode the identical CDR3. V gene TRBV4-3 combines with J gene TRBJ2-3, with a tentative D call TRBD1 (6 bases). V was clipped by 0 bases and J by 0 bases, with 10 bases between them. Germline values: CDR1 LGHNA, CDR2 YSLEER. The CDR3 contains 16 residues. Here the CDR3 reads CASSQDPGASTDTQYF. For the CDR3, the DNA is TGCGCCAGCAGCCAAGATCCAGGGGCTAGCACAGATACGCAGTATTTT.

This clone was seen only a few times. The V gene is TRBV4-3, the J gene TRBJ1-2, with 7 bases identical to TRBD1. Trimming at V came to 2 bases and at J to 6 bases, leaving 3 bases not matched to a gene. This CDR3 spans 13 amino acids. Germline CDR1 reads LGHNA; CDR2 reads YSLEER. The CDR3 DNA is TGCGCCAGCAGCCAACGACAGGGACATGGCTACACCTTC. Protein: CASSQRQGHGYTF.